The next 2 T cell receptor beta chains were all read from a single sample in a study of blood T cells in healthy people across ages. It was with a sample-barcoded 5' primer and a J-beta primer mix that a second PCR of about 6 to 11 cycles was run. MiXCR was run by TCRdb on the 5' RACE reads, yielding one entry per CDR3 protein. Of about 1.4 million distinct CDR3 sequences listed, 59% were seen once; the top ten hold 6.5% to 8%. Specimen: blood. These TCRs come from a man between 18 and 35 years old in good health.

Here the CDR3 DNA reads TGCATGATAGAGGGGAGGACCTCCTACAATGAGCAGTACTTC. Encoded protein: CMIEGRTSYNEQYF. The chain combines TRBV20-1 with TRBJ2-1; D is perhaps TRBD2 (6 bases). The tail of the sequence fits TRBJ2-7 better, so the J call may be wrong. The CDR3 is 14 residues long. Germline CDR1 DFQATT, CDR2 SNEGSKA (reference sequence).

The chain recombines TRBV6-6 with TRBJ2-1, with D tentatively TRBD1 or TRBD2 (5 bases each). Per the germline V gene, CDR1 is MNHNY and CDR2 is SVGAGI (reference sequence). Trimming removed 5 bases at V and 2 bases at J, with 16 bases between. The CDR3 is made up of 16 amino acids. CDR3 protein: CASSKTGTQPYNEQFF. CDR3 nucleotide sequence: TGTGCCAGCAGTAAAACCGGGACCCAACCCTACAATGAGCAGTTCTTC.